The 9 T cell receptor beta chains below come from one sample, sequenced in a study of T cell changes during pregnancy in multiple sclerosis. The protocol was immunoSEQ multiplex PCR, while the TCRdb copy is restricted to in-frame clones and leaves out a portion. Among 75,000 to 80,000 clones, 89% were seen once, and the ten largest hold over 1.5%. This sample comprised peripheral blood, obtained before pregnancy. The receptors were gathered from a female donor with multiple sclerosis, enrolled in a pregnancy study.

V and J are TRBV19 and TRBJ2-5; TRBD2 is a possible D gene (5 bases). This CDR3 is 17 amino acids long. The V end lost 3 bases, the J end lost 3 bases, and 20 bases lay between the germline ends. Germline CDR1 LNHDA, CDR2 SQIVND (reference sequence). In DNA, the CDR3 is TGTGCCAGTAGTATTTACCTCTTGGGAGCAGCCGAAGAGACCCAGTACTTC. Amino acid sequence: CASSIYLLGAAEETQYF.

This chain joins TRBV12-5 and TRBJ1-5; unclear D gene. The V end was cut by 3 bases, the J end by 4 bases, with 7 bases between. The CDR3 sequence is 13 residues long. CDR1 and CDR2 (germline): LGHNT, FRNRAP. As DNA, the CDR3 is TGTGCTAGTGGTTTACGGGGTAATCAGCCCCAGCATTTT. Its translation: CASGLRGNQPQHF.

The chain employs TRBV6-1 and TRBJ1-6; perhaps TRBD1 as D (6 bases). Per germline, CDR1 MNHNS and CDR2 SASEGT. V lost 6 bases to trimming and J lost 5 bases, with 14 bases between them. This CDR3 region has 15 residues. The CDR3: CASSVGRGNNSPLHF. The CDR3 region has the DNA TGTGCCAGCAGCGTCGGGAGGGGGAATAATTCACCCCTCCACTTT.

The genes are TRBV9 and TRBJ1-4; D unresolved. CDR3 length: 14 residues. The V and J ends lost 3 bases and 8 bases respectively, with 14 bases between them. Germline CDR1 and CDR2: SGDLS and YYNGEE. The CDR3 sequence is CASSARDSWEKLFF. As DNA, the CDR3 is TGTGCCAGCAGCGCCCGAGATTCGTGGGAAAAACTGTTTTTT.

The V and J genes are TRBV4-3 and TRBJ2-7; D perhaps matches TRBD2 (6 bases). The CDR3 runs to 15 residues. The V end lost 2 bases, the J end lost 1 base, and 12 bases lay between the germline ends. Germline V gives CDR1 LGHNA, CDR2 YSLEER. CDR3 coding DNA: TGCGCCAGCAGCCAAAACCGGGAGCCTTCCTACGAGCAGTACTTC. Translating it yields CASSQNREPSYEQYF.

The V and J genes are TRBV5-1 and TRBJ1-2; D possibly corresponds to TRBD1 (6 bases). Trimming stripped 7 bases from V and 0 bases from J, with 13 bases between. In germline, CDR1 is SGHRS, CDR2 YFSETQ. CDR3 size: 14 residues. CDR3 sequence: CASGATGANYGYTF. As DNA, the CDR3 is TGCGCCAGCGGCGCGACAGGAGCTAACTATGGCTACACCTTC.

The rearrangement links TRBV19 to TRBJ2-7; tentative D call: TRBD1 (6 bases). Germline CDR1 is LNHDA and CDR2 is SQIVND (reference sequence). V was trimmed by 4 bases and J by 2 bases, leaving 15 bases between them. This CDR3 is 15 amino acids long. The CDR3 DNA follows: TGTGCCAGTAGTAATGTAGGGGGTAGGACCTACGAGCAGTACTTC. Amino acids: CASSNVGGRTYEQYF.

This chain connects TRBV5-1 to TRBJ2-7; a weak D match, TRBD1 (6 bases). The CDR3 extends over 14 amino acids. Looked up from germline, CDR1 is SGHRS and CDR2 is YFSETQ. The V and J ends lost 5 bases and 1 base respectively, with 13 bases between them. The CDR3 DNA reads TGCGCCAGCAGGTCCGAAGGGGGTTCCTACGAGCAGTACTTC. Its translation: CASRSEGGSYEQYF.

The chain couples TRBV11-2 to TRBJ2-7; tentatively, D is TRBD2 (5 bases). CDR3 length: 14 amino acids. Germline V gene sequence: CDR1 SGHAT, CDR2 FQNNGV. The V end was cut by 5 bases, the J end by 0 bases, with 11 bases between. The CDR3 nucleotides read TGTGCCAGCAGCGTTAGCGCGAGCTCCTACGAGCAGTACTTC. As protein: CASSVSASSYEQYF.